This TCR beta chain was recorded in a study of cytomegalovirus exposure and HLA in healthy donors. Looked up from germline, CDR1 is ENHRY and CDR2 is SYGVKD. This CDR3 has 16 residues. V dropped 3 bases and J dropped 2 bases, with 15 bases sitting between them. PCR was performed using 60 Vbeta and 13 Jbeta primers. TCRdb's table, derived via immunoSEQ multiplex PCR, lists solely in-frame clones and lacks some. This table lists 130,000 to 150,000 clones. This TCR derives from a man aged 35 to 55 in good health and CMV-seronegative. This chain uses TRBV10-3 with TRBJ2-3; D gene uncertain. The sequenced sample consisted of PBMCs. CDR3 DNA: TGTGCCATCAGTGACCTGAAGTTCACAGCCACAGATACGCAGTATTTT. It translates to CAISDLKFTATDTQYF.